This T cell receptor (beta chain) was profiled in a study of blood T cell repertoires in COVID-19. Germline V gene lookup returns CDR1 SGHTA and CDR2 FQGNSA. V was trimmed by 6 bases and J by 2 bases, leaving 17 bases between them. CDR3 length: 15 amino acids. Sequencing was performed with immunoSEQ multiplex PCR; in TCRdb, only in-frame clones are kept and a portion is missing. In the table there are over 200,000 clones, under 85% of which are singletons. This clone was recorded only once. The sample holds other DNA sequences that translate to the same CDR3. Cohort allocation depended upon clinical history that participants reported.

The sample taken for sequencing was PBMCs or T cells enriched from blood (not recorded which). The gene calls are TRBV7-2 and TRBJ2-7; the D gene is possibly TRBD1 (6 bases). The sequence derives from a man aged 55-75 years who had recovered from COVID-19. CDR3 sequence: CASSRLSGDTYEQYF. In nucleotides, the CDR3 is TGTGCCAGCAGTCGCCTGTCCGGGGACACCTACGAGCAGTACTTC.